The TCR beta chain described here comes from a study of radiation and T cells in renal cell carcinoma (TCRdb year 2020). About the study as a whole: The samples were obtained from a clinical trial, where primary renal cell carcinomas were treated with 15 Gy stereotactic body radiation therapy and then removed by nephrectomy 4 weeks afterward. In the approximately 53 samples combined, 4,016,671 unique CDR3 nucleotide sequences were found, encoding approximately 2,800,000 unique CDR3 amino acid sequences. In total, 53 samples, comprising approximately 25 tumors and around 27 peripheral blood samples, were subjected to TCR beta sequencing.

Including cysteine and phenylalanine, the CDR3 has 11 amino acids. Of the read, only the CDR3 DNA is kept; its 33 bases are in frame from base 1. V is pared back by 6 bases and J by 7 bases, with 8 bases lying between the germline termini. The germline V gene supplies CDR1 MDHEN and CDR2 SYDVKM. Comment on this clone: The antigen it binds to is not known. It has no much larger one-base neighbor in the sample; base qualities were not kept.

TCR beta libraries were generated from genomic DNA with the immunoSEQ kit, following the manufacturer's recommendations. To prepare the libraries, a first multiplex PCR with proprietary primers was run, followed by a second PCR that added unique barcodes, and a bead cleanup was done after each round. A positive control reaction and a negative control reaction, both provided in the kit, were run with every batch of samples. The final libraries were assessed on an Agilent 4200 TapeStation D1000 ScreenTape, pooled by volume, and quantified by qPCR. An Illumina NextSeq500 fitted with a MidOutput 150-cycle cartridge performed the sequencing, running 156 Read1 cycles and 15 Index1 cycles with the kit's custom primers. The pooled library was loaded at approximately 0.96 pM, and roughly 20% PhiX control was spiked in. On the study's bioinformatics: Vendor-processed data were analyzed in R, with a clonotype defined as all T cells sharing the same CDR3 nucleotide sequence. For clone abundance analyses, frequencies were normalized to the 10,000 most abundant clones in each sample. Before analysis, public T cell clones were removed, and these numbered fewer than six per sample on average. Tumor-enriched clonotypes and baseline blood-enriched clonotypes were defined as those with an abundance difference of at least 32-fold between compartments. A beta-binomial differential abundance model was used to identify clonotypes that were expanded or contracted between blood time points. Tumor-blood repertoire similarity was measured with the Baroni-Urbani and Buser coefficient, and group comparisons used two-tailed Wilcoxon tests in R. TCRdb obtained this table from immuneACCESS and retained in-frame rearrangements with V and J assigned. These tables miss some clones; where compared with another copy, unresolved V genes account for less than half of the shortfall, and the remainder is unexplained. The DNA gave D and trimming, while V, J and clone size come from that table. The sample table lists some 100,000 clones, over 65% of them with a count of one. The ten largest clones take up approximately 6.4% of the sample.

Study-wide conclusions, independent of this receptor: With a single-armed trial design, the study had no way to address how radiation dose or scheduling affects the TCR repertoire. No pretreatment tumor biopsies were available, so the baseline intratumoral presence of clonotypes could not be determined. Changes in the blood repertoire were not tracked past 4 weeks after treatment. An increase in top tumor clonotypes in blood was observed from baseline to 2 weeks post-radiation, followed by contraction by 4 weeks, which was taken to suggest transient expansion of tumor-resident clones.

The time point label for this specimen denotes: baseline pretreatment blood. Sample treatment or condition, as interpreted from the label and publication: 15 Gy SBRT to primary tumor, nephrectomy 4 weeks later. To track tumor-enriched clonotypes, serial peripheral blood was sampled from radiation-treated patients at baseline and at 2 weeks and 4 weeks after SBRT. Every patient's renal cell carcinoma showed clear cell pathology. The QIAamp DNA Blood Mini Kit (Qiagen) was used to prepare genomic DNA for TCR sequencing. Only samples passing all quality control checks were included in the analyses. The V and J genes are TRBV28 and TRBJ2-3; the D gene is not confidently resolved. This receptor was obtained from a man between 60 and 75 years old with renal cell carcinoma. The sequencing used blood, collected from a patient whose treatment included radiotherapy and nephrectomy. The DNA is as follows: TGTGCCAGCAGCTCACAATATACGCAGTATTTT. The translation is CASSSQYTQYF.